A selection of T cell receptor beta chains follows, all from one sample in a study of blood T cell repertoires in COVID-19. The method was immunoSEQ multiplex PCR; TCRdb's version includes in-frame clones alone and lacks a portion of them. The sample has 95,000 or so clones; approximately 87% are singletons. Sequencing used peripheral blood. The origin of the receptors is a human donor in a cohort sampled during active COVID-19. CDR3s include the opening cysteine and the closing phenylalanine or tryptophan. Fields, in order: J gene, D gene, clone size, V gene, CDR3 DNA, CDR3 protein. The D gene is left open where the match is weak. Rows give clone size only sometimes, using once, few, many, or a class for an expanded clone.

J gene: TRBJ2-2
D gene: .
clone size: .
V gene: TRBV7-2
CDR3 DNA: TGTGCCAGCACCCCCGGGATTCACACCGGGGAGCTGTTTTTT
CDR3 protein: CASTPGIHTGELFF

J gene: TRBJ1-4
D gene: .
clone size: few
V gene: TRBV6-5
CDR3 DNA: TGTGCCATTAGATGGGGGCGATATGAAAAACTGTTTTTT
CDR3 protein: CAIRWGRYEKLFF

J gene: TRBJ1-5
D gene: TRBD1
clone size: .
V gene: TRBV19
CDR3 DNA: TGTGCCAGTGGGACAGGCGATCAGCCCCAGCATTTT
CDR3 protein: CASGTGDQPQHF

J gene: TRBJ1-2
D gene: .
clone size: once
V gene: TRBV28
CDR3 DNA: TGTGCCAGCAACGTGGGGCATGGCTACACCTTC
CDR3 protein: CASNVGHGYTF

J gene: TRBJ1-5
D gene: .
clone size: .
V gene: TRBV28
CDR3 DNA: TGTGCCAGCAGTGGCCGGGGGGCCGGAGATCAGCCCCAGCATTTT
CDR3 protein: CASSGRGAGDQPQHF

J gene: TRBJ2-2
D gene: TRBD2
clone size: .
V gene: TRBV2
CDR3 DNA: TGTGCCAGGACGGGGGGGTCGATCACCGGGGAGCTGTTTTTT
CDR3 protein: CARTGGSITGELFF

J gene: TRBJ1-2
D gene: .
clone size: .
V gene: TRBV19
CDR3 DNA: TGTGCCAGTAGTATTTGGGGGAGGGACTATGGCTACACCTTC
CDR3 protein: CASSIWGRDYGYTF

J gene: TRBJ2-5
D gene: TRBD2
clone size: .
V gene: TRBV9
CDR3 DNA: TGTGCCAGCAGCGTAGCCAGCGGGGAATGGGAGACCCAGTACTTC
CDR3 protein: CASSVASGEWETQYF

J gene: TRBJ1-1
D gene: TRBD1
clone size: .
V gene: TRBV6-5
CDR3 DNA: TGTGCCAGCAGTCGAAGACAGGGGGCGAGCACTGAAGCTTTCTTT
CDR3 protein: CASSRRQGASTEAFF

J gene: TRBJ2-1
D gene: TRBD1
clone size: .
V gene: TRBV2
CDR3 DNA: TGTGCCAGCAGTGAACAGGGGGACGGTGAGCAGTTCTTC
CDR3 protein: CASSEQGDGEQFF

J gene: TRBJ2-5
D gene: TRBD2
clone size: .
V gene: TRBV5-1
CDR3 DNA: TGCGCCAGCAGACCGGGACTAGTGGAGACCCAGTACTTC
CDR3 protein: CASRPGLVETQYF

J gene: TRBJ2-1
D gene: .
clone size: .
V gene: TRBV27
CDR3 DNA: TGTGCCAGCAGTTCATGTTCACGGGGGGCAGATGAGCAGTTCTTC
CDR3 protein: CASSSCSRGADEQFF

J gene: TRBJ1-2
D gene: .
clone size: .
V gene: TRBV2
CDR3 DNA: TGTGCCAGCAGTGTATCGGAGGACTATGGCTACACCTTC
CDR3 protein: CASSVSEDYGYTF

J gene: TRBJ1-6
D gene: .
clone size: .
V gene: TRBV6-1
CDR3 DNA: TGTGCCAGCAGTGACAGGGCATATTCATCGAGCTCCTATAATTCACCCCTCCACTTT
CDR3 protein: CASSDRAYSSSSYNSPLHF

J gene: TRBJ1-4
D gene: .
clone size: .
V gene: TRBV7-3
CDR3 DNA: TGTGCCAGCAGCTCCCAGGGAGGAACTAATGAAAAACTGTTTTTT
CDR3 protein: CASSSQGGTNEKLFF